The 27 T cell receptor beta chains presented below share a single source sample, sequenced in a study of blood T cell repertoires in COVID-19. TCRdb's table, derived via immunoSEQ multiplex PCR, lists solely in-frame clones and lacks some. The table records 100,000 to 150,000 clones, approximately 90% of them present only once. Sample: peripheral blood. The receptor set was obtained from a man in his forties or fifties with COVID-19, enrolled during active disease.

This chain connects TRBV11-2 to TRBJ1-4; 7 nucleotides agree with TRBD1. Per the germline V gene, CDR1 is SGHAT and CDR2 is FQNNGV. The CDR3 totals 14 residues. V lost 4 bases, J lost 5 bases, and 4 bases stayed unmatched. This CDR3 reads CASSSDRQNEKLFF. The CDR3 DNA is TGTGCCAGCAGCTCGGACAGGCAGAATGAAAAACTGTTTTTT.

The chain carries TRBV27 and TRBJ2-2; D perhaps matches TRBD2 (5 bases). Germline V lookup: CDR1 MNHEY, CDR2 SMNVEV (reference sequence). The CDR3 covers 15 residues. The V gene lost 3 bases and the J gene lost 0 bases, with 8 bases spanning the gap. The CDR3 DNA is TGTGCCAGCAGTTTTGTGGGAGCGAACACCGGGGAGCTGTTTTTT. Its translation: CASSFVGANTGELFF.

The V gene is TRBV5-4, the J gene TRBJ1-1; D perhaps matches TRBD1 (6 bases). The CDR3 runs to 16 residues. CDR1 is SGHNT and CDR2 is YYREEE in the germline V gene (reference sequence). V lost 0 bases to trimming and J lost 2 bases, with 14 bases between them. The CDR3 is CASSLGAGAKNTEAFF. CDR3 DNA: TGTGCCAGCAGCTTGGGGGCAGGGGCTAAAAACACTGAAGCTTTCTTT.

The V gene is TRBV19, the J gene TRBJ2-7, with D maybe TRBD2 (5 bases). V was clipped by 3 bases and J by 0 bases, with 15 bases between them. CDR1 and CDR2 from the germline V gene are LNHDA and SQIVND (reference sequence). This CDR3 is 16 amino acids long. The CDR3 here is CASSMSSGLSSYEQYF. The CDR3 nucleotides read TGTGCCAGTAGTATGTCAAGCGGTCTGAGCTCCTACGAGCAGTACTTC.

The chain joins TRBV28 to TRBJ2-7, with 7 bases that match TRBD1. The CDR3 runs 14 residues. J lost 1 base, V lost 6 bases, and 6 bases had no gene match. Per the germline V gene, CDR1 is MDHEN and CDR2 is SYDVKM. The CDR3: CASSIQGQSYEQYF. Here the CDR3 DNA reads TGTGCCAGCAGCATACAGGGGCAATCCTACGAGCAGTACTTC.

This chain connects TRBV7-3 to TRBJ1-3, with D possibly matching TRBD1 (5 bases). CDR3 length: 13 residues. CDR1 is SGHTA, CDR2 FQGTGA, per germline. The V and J ends lost 8 bases and 0 bases respectively, with 8 bases between them. As DNA, the CDR3 is TGTGCCAGCGGTGACAGCTCTGGAAACACCATATATTTT. This translates into CASGDSSGNTIYF.

This chain connects TRBV10-3 to TRBJ2-2; 12 bases line up with TRBD2. Germline CDR1 ENHRY, CDR2 SYGVKD. With V trimmed by 7 bases and J by 5 bases, 14 bases remained unmatched. The CDR3 covers 18 residues. Written as DNA, the CDR3 is TGTGCCATCACGCATTCAACTCTAGCGGGAGGGTCTACCGGGGAGCTGTTTTTT. It specifies CAITHSTLAGGSTGELFF.

V usage is TRBV12-3 or TRBV12-4 and J usage is TRBJ2-7; D ambiguous. V lost 3 bases and J lost 4, with 10 bases in between. This CDR3 region has 13 residues. The CDR3 nucleotides are TGTGCCAGCAGTTTGAGCCCCGAATACGAGCAGTACGTC. Its protein product is CASSLSPEYEQYV.

J is TRBJ1-1 and V is TRBV7-9, with TRBD1 matching over 7 bases. The CDR3 is 14 amino acids. Germline V gene data show CDR1 as SEHNR and CDR2 as FQNEAQ (reference sequence). Unmatched junction bases numbered 7, after V lost 6 bases and J lost 3 bases. CDR3 in DNA: TGTGCCAGCAGTATATTAACAGGGGACACTGAAGCTTTCTTT. Protein product: CASSILTGDTEAFF.

The rearrangement joins TRBV6-5 to TRBJ2-7; 8 bases are shared with TRBD1. This CDR3 contains 13 residues. In germline, CDR1 is MNHEY, CDR2 SVGAGI. J lost 4 bases, V lost 4 bases, and 3 bases had no gene match. CDR3 sequence: CASSSGQGYEQYF. CDR3 DNA sequence: TGTGCCAGCAGTTCCGGACAGGGTTACGAGCAGTACTTC.

This sequence joins TRBV5-8 and TRBJ2-1, with TRBD2 matching 8 bases. The CDR3 is made up of 15 amino acids. V gave up 2 bases and J gave up 2 bases; unmatched junction bases: 3. Germline lookup yields CDR1 SGHTS and CDR2 YDEGEE. This CDR3 is CASSFYSGTYNEQFF. The CDR3 coding sequence is TGTGCCAGCAGCTTTTATAGCGGGACCTACAATGAGCAGTTCTTC. Variable domain in full (rest from reference TRBV5-8 and TRBJ2-1): EAGVTQSPTHLIKTRGQQATLRCSPISGHTSVYWYQQALGLGLQFLLWYDEGEERNRGNFPPRFSGRQFPNYSSELNVNALELEDSALYLCASSFYSGTYNEQFFGPGTRLTVL.

This clone was picked up one time. V usage is TRBV27 and J usage is TRBJ1-6; D is possibly TRBD1 (6 bases). Per the germline V gene, CDR1 is MNHEY and CDR2 is SMNVEV (reference sequence). The ends were cut back, 3 bases at V and 5 bases at J, with 8 bases in the middle. The CDR3 contains 14 residues. The chain's CDR3 is CASSFGGHNSPLHF. The CDR3 bases are TGTGCCAGCAGTTTCGGGGGGCATAATTCACCCCTCCACTTT.

The CDR3 here is CASRGDMGTSGNTIYF. CDR3 sequence (DNA): TGTGCCAGCAGGGGGGACATGGGCACCTCTGGAAACACCATATATTTT. J is TRBJ1-3 and V is TRBV9; weak D call: TRBD1 (6 bases). Between the trimmed V and J ends, which lost 5 bases and 0 bases, there was a span of 15 bases. Germline CDR1 is SGDLS and CDR2 is YYNGEE. The CDR3 loop spans 16 amino acids.

This clone was counted once. The V call is TRBV9, the J call TRBJ2-1; maybe TRBD2 (6 bases). The CDR3 length is 16 residues. V lost 4 bases, J lost 6 bases, and 20 bases lay in between. Germline CDR1 is SGDLS and CDR2 is YYNGEE. The CDR3 loop reads CASSPSPPPGGNEQFF. As DNA, the CDR3 is TGTGCCAGCAGCCCAAGCCCACCCCCCGGGGGCAATGAGCAGTTCTTC.

This chain links TRBV5-6 with TRBJ2-5; 7 nucleotides align to TRBD1. The CDR3 spans 15 residues. Germline-derived CDR1 and CDR2 are SGHDT and YYEEEE. Losses at the gene ends were 4 bases for V and 1 base for J; bases not matched to a gene: 7. This CDR3 is CASSHNRGPQETQYF. CDR3 nucleotide sequence: TGTGCCAGCAGCCATAACAGGGGTCCCCAAGAGACCCAGTACTTC.

This sequence joins TRBV2 and TRBJ2-3; 9 positions match TRBD2. The CDR3 is 15 residues long. Germline V lookup: CDR1 SNHLY, CDR2 FYNNEI. The V gene end was trimmed by 10 bases and the J gene end by 4 bases; junction bases not matched to a gene: 12. CDR3 region: CATPRISGSSDTQYF. The CDR3, as DNA: TGTGCCACACCTCGGATTAGCGGGAGTTCAGATACGCAGTATTTT.

This chain connects TRBV19 to TRBJ2-1; weak D call: TRBD2 (5 bases). V gave up 0 bases and J gave up 8 bases, with 8 bases separating them. Germline CDR1 is LNHDA and CDR2 is SQIVND (reference sequence). The CDR3 has 13 residues. The CDR3 protein is CASSIEEGDEQFF. The CDR3 DNA reads TGTGCCAGTAGTATAGAAGAGGGAGATGAGCAGTTCTTC. The full variable domain, completed using reference TRBV19 and TRBJ2-1, is DGGITQSPKYLFRKEGQNVTLSCEQNLNHDAMYWYRQDPGQGLRLIYYSQIVNDFQKGDIAEGYSVSREKKESFPLTVTSAQKNPTAFYLCASSIEEGDEQFFGPGTRLTVL.

CDR3 DNA: TGTGCCAGCAGCTTAGCGCAGCGTCAGCCCCAGCATTTT. As protein: CASSLAQRQPQHF. V usage is TRBV7-9 and J usage is TRBJ1-5; D not certain. Per the germline V gene, CDR1 is SEHNR and CDR2 is FQNEAQ (reference sequence). This CDR3 spans 13 amino acids. Trimming left V 0 bases short and J 6 bases short, with 6 bases between.

This clone has a single count. V and J are TRBV19 and TRBJ2-3, with no clear D. Trimming shortened V by 5 bases and J by 3 bases, and 12 bases separated the two germline ends. This CDR3 has 14 residues. CDR1 is LNHDA, CDR2 SQIVND, per germline (reference sequence). CDR3 sequence: CASSPAGITDTQYF. The CDR3 DNA reads TGTGCCAGTAGTCCGGCAGGTATTACAGATACGCAGTATTTT.

As DNA, the CDR3 is TGTGCCAGCAGCGACAGGGGCTTCAATGAGCAGTTCTTC. It translates to CASSDRGFNEQFF. The rearrangement joins TRBV2 to TRBJ2-1; 8 bases map to TRBD1. V shed 6 bases and J 6 bases; nucleotides not matched to a gene: 4. This CDR3 is built from 13 residues. Germline V gives CDR1 SNHLY, CDR2 FYNNEI. The variable domain in full, with the rest retrieved from reference TRBV2 and TRBJ2-1, is EPEVTQTPSHQVTQMGQEVILRCVPISNHLYFYWYRQILGQKVEFLVSFYNNEISEKSEIFDDQFSVERPDGSNFTLKIRSTKLEDSAMYFCASSDRGFNEQFFGPGTRLTVL.

This chain links TRBV30 with TRBJ2-5; D call uncertain. The CDR3 covers 12 residues. V was cut by 0 bases and J by 7 bases, with 9 bases left in between. Germline CDR1 and CDR2: GTSNPN and SVGIG (reference sequence). CDR3 protein: CAWSVGLGTQYF. CDR3 DNA: TGTGCCTGGAGTGTTGGTCTCGGGACCCAGTACTTC.

The chain combines TRBV4-1 with TRBJ2-1; 10 positions match TRBD2. CDR1 is MGHRA and CDR2 is YSYEKL in the germline V gene. The V gene end was trimmed by 4 bases and the J gene end by 8 bases; junction bases not matched to a gene: 14. The CDR3 is made up of 17 amino acids. The CDR3 reads CASSPRQSASGSHEQFF. DNA for the CDR3: TGCGCCAGCAGCCCCCGGCAGTCGGCTAGCGGGAGCCATGAGCAGTTCTTC.

The V gene is TRBV27, the J gene TRBJ1-1, with D perhaps matching TRBD1 (6 bases). The CDR3 runs to 13 residues. Trimming shortened V by 6 bases and J by 10 bases, and 18 bases separated the two germline ends. Germline V gene data show CDR1 as MNHEY and CDR2 as SMNVEV (reference sequence). CDR3 in DNA: TGTGCCAGCAGCCCAACAGGGAGATCTGGAGCTTTCTTT. It translates to CASSPTGRSGAFF.

The chain is built from TRBV29-1 and TRBJ1-1, with 7 positions matching TRBD1. The CDR3 length is 13 residues. Germline trimming cut 6 bases from V and 5 bases from J; bases unmatched to any gene: 9. CDR1 and CDR2 (germline): SQVTM, ANQGSEA. CDR3 amino acids: CSVRTGAKTEAFF. DNA of the CDR3: TGCAGCGTGCGAACAGGGGCCAAGACTGAAGCTTTCTTT.

This chain connects TRBV5-4 to TRBJ2-3; TRBD2 aligns across 10 bases. The CDR3 is made up of 16 amino acids. V gave up 4 bases and J gave up 7 bases; unmatched junction bases: 12. The germline V gene has CDR1 SGHNT and CDR2 YYREEE (reference sequence). The DNA for the CDR3 is TGTGCCAGCAGCCCGAAAGCGGGAGGGGGCTCGAATACGCAGTATTTT. Protein product: CASSPKAGGGSNTQYF. Looking up the rest from reference TRBV5-4 and TRBJ2-3 gives the full variable domain: ETGVTQSPTHLIKTRGQQVTLRCSSQSGHNTVSWYQQALGQGPQFIFQYYREEENGRGNFPPRFSGLQFPNYSSELNVNALELDDSALYLCASSPKAGGGSNTQYFGPGTRLTVL.

V usage is TRBV5-4 and J usage is TRBJ2-2; 7 bases map to TRBD1. V was pared by 4 bases and J by 4 bases, with 7 bases of the junction left unmatched. Germline V lookup: CDR1 SGHNT, CDR2 YYREEE (reference sequence). This CDR3 is built from 15 residues. CDR3 sequence reads: CASSRRQGSTGELFF. CDR3 DNA sequence: TGTGCCAGCAGCCGGAGACAGGGCTCCACCGGGGAGCTGTTTTTT.

The chain has TRBV7-2 and TRBJ2-6; TRBD1 matches at 8 bases. CDR1 and CDR2 from the germline V gene are SGHTA and FQGNSA. After removal of 5 bases from V and 4 bases from J, the junction contained 13 bases not matched to a gene. The CDR3 spans 18 residues. The CDR3 here is CASSPPDREGSGANVLTF. DNA of the CDR3: TGTGCCAGCAGCCCCCCGGACAGGGAAGGATCCGGGGCCAACGTCCTGACTTTC.